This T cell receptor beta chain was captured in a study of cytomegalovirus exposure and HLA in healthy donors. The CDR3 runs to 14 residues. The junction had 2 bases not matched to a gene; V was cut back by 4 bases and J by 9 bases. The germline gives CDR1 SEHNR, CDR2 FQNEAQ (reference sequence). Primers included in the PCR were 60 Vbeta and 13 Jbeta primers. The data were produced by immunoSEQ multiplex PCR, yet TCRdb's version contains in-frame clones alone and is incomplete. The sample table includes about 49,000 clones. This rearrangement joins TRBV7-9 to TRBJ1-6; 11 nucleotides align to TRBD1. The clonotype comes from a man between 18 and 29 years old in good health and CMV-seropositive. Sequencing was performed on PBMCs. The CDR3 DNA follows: TGTGCCAGCAGCTCCGGGACAGGGGGTTCACCCCTCCACTTT. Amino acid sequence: CASSSGTGGSPLHF. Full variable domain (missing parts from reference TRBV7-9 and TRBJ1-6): DTGVSQNPRHKITKRGQNVTFRCDPISEHNRLYWYRQTLGQGPEFLTYFQNEAQLEKSRLLSDRFSAERPKGSFSTLEIQRTEQGDSAMYLCASSSGTGGSPLHFGNGTRLTVT.